Sequencing of this TCR beta chain was carried out in a study of T cells after yellow fever vaccination. In regard to this clonotype: Its antigen is unknown.

In TCRdb, the 5' RACE reads were re-called with MiXCR into one record per CDR3 protein. The sample shows about 510,000 distinct CDR3 sequences, about a fifth of them seen only once. The CDR3 covers 13 residues. In germline, CDR1 is SGHDT, CDR2 YYEEEE. Trimming removed 0 bases at V and 13 bases at J, with 17 bases between. General study points: Subsequent booster samples again held most clones from primary vaccination (around 96% CD4, about 85% CD8). Researchers report a weaker secondary response that nonetheless peaked faster, day 5 versus 15.

The TCR was taken from a man younger than 35 who received the YFV17D yellow fever vaccine. The sequencing used PBMCs, collected more than 20 days after the first yellow fever vaccination. The chain employs TRBV5-6 and TRBJ2-7; a weak D match, TRBD1 (6 bases). CDR3: CASSLEGTPISYF. As DNA, the CDR3 is TGTGCCAGCAGCTTGGAAGGGACACCGATTTCCTACTTC. Drawing the rest from reference TRBV5-6 and TRBJ2-7, the complete variable domain is DAGVTQSPTHLIKTRGQQVTLRCSPKSGHDTVSWYQQALGQGPQFIFQYYEEEERQRGNFPDRFSGHQFPNYSSELNVNALLLGDSALYLCASSLEGTPISYFGPGTRLTVT.